This T cell receptor (beta chain) was captured by sequencing in a study of T cell repertoires in cytomegalovirus infection. TCRdb analysed the reads with MiXCR anew, one entry per CDR3 protein. The repertoire has some 160,000 distinct CDR3 sequences, approximately 17% of them found once; the top ten carry roughly 20%. V gave up 6 bases and J gave up 7 bases; unmatched junction bases: 10. CDR1 is MNHEY, CDR2 SVGAGI, per germline. The CDR3 is 14 residues long. This clonotype was obtained from a human donor in good health (CMV status not recorded). Some clones in this sample may be carry-over from other donors' samples. The V and J genes are TRBV6-5 and TRBJ1-1; 8 nucleotides line up with TRBD1. The sequenced sample was CD8+ T cells from PBMCs. The CDR3 bases are TGTGCCAGCAGCCAAACAGACAGGGGCGTTGAAGCTTTCTTT. It encodes CASSQTDRGVEAFF.